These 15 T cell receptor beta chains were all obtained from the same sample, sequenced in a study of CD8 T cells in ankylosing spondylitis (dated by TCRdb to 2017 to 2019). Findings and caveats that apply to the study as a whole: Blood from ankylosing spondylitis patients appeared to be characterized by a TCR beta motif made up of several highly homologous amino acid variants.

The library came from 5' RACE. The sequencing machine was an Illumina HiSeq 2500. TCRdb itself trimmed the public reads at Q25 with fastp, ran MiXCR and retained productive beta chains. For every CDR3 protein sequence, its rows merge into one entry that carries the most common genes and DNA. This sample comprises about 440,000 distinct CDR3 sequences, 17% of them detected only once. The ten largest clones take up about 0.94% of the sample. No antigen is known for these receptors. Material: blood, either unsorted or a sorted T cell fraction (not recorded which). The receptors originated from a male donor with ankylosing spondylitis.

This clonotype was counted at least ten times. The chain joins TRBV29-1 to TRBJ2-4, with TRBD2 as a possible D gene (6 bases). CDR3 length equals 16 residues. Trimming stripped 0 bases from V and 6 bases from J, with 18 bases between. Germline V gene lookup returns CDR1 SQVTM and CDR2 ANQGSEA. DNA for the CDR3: TGCAGCGTTGAAGATCTTGGGGGGAGCCCGAGAAACATTCAGTACTTC. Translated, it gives CSVEDLGGSPRNIQYF.

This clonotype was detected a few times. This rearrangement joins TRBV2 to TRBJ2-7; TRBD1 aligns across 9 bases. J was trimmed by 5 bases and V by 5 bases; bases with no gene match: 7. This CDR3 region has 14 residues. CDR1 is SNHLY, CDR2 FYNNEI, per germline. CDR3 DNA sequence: TGTGCCAGCAGTTGGACAGGGGACAGGGACGAGCAGTACTTC. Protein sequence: CASSWTGDRDEQYF. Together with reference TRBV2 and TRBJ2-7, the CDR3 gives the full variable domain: EPEVTQTPSHQVTQMGQEVILRCVPISNHLYFYWYRQILGQKVEFLVSFYNNEISEKSEIFDDQFSVERPDGSNFTLKIRSTKLEDSAMYFCASSWTGDRDEQYFGPGTRLTVT.

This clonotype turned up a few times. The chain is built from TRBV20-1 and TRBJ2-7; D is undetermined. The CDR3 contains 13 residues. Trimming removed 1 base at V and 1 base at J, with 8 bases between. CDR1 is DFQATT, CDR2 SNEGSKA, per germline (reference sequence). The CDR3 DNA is TGCAGTGCTAGAGCCCCCAGGTCCTACGAGCAGTACTTC. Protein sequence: CSARAPRSYEQYF.

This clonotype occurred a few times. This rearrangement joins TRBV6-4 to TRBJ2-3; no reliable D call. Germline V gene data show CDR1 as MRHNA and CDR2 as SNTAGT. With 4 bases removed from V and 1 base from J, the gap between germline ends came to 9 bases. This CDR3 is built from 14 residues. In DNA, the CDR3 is TGTGCCAGCAGTGTGAATACGGGCACAGATACGCAGTATTTT. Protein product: CASSVNTGTDTQYF.

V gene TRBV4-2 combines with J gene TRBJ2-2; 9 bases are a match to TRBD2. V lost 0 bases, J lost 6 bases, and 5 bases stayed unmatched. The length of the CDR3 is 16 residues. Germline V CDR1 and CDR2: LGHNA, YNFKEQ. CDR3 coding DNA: TGTGCCAGCAGCCAAGAACCCCAGCGGGGGGCCGGGGAGCTGTTTTTT. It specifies CASSQEPQRGAGELFF.

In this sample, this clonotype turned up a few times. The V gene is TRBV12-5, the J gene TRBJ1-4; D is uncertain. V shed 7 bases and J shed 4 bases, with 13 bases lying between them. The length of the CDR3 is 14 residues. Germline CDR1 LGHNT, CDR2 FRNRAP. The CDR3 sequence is CASAQGIFNEKLFF. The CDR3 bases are TGTGCTAGTGCCCAAGGAATCTTTAATGAAAAACTGTTTTTT.

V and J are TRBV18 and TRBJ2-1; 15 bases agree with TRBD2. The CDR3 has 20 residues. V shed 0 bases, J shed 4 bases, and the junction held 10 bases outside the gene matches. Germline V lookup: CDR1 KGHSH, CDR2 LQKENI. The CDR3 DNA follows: TGTGCCAGCTCACCACCGGGACTAGCGGGGGGCAACTCACCTTACAATGAGCAGTTCTTC. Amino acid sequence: CASSPPGLAGGNSPYNEQFF. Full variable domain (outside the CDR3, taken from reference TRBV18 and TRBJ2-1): NAGVMQNPRHLVRRRGQEARLRCSPMKGHSHVYWYRQLPEEGLKFMVYLQKENIIDESGMPKERFSAEFPKEGPSILRIQQVVRGDSAAYFCASSPPGLAGGNSPYNEQFFGPGTRLTVL.

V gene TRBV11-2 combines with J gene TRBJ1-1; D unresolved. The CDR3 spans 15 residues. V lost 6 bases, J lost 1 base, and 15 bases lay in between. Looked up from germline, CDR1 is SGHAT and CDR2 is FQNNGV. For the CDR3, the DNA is TGTGCCAGCAGAGGAAACAAAGGGAAGAACACTGAAGCTTTCTTT. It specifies CASRGNKGKNTEAFF.

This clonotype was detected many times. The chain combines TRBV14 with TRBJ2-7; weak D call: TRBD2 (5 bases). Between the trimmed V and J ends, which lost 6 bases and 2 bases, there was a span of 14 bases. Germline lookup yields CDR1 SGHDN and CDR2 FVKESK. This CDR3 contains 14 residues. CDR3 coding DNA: TGTGCCAGCAGTCGAGATGGACTTACCTACGAGCAGTACTTC. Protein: CASSRDGLTYEQYF.

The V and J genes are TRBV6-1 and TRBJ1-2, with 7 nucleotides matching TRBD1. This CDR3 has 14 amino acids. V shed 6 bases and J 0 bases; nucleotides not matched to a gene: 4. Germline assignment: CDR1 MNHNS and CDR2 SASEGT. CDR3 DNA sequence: TGTGCCAGCAGCCTACAGGGGACTAACTATGGCTACACCTTC. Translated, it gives CASSLQGTNYGYTF.

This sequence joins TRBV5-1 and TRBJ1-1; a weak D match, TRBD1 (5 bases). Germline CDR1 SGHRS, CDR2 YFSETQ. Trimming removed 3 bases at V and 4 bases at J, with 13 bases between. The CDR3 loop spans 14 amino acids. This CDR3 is CASSSQFGGTEAFF. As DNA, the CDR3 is TGCGCCAGCAGCTCGCAATTTGGGGGCACTGAAGCTTTCTTT.

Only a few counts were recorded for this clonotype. This CDR3 reads CASSSSSGGQYNEQFF. Written as DNA, the CDR3 is TGTGCCAGCAGCTCCTCTAGCGGGGGGCAGTACAATGAGCAGTTCTTC. This chain connects TRBV9 to TRBJ2-1, with 11 bases lining up with TRBD2. V gave up 4 bases and J gave up 4 bases; unmatched junction bases: 7. This CDR3 comprises 16 residues. Germline-derived CDR1 and CDR2 are SGDLS and YYNGEE. Supplemented by reference TRBV9 and TRBJ2-1, the full variable domain reads DSGVTQTPKHLITATGQRVTLRCSPRSGDLSVYWYQQSLDQGLQFLIQYYNGEERAKGNILERFSAQQFPDLHSELNLSSLELGDSALYFCASSSSSGGQYNEQFFGPGTRLTVL.

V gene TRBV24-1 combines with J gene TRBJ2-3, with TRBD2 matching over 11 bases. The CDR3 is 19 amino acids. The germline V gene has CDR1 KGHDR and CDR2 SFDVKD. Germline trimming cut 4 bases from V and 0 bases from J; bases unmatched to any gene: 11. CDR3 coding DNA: TGTGCCACCAGTGAATCTACAAAGACTAGCGGGGTTAGCACAGATACGCAGTATTTT. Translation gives CATSESTKTSGVSTDTQYF.

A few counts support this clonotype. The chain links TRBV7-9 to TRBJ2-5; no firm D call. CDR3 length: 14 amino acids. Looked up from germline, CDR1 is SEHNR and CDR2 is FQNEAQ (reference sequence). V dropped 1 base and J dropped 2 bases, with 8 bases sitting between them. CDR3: CASSLEPAQETQYF. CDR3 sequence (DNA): TGTGCCAGCAGCTTAGAACCGGCTCAAGAGACCCAGTACTTC.

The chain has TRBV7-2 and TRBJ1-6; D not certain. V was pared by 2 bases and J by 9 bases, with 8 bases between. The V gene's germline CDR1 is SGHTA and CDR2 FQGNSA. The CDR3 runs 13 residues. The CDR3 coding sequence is TGTGCCAGCAGCTTATCGAGCGGTTCACCCCTCCACTTT. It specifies CASSLSSGSPLHF.